The 10 T cell receptor beta chains below all came from one sample that was sequenced in a study of control samples from healthy donors and cancer patients (dated by TCRdb to between 2020 and 2021). The library came from the immunoSEQ multiplex PCR assay. Here the immuneACCESS table is served through TCRdb, limited to in-frame sequences with V and J called. Missing clones are a known gap in these copies; in checked studies unresolved V genes cover under half, and the rest lacks a known reason. This sample is represented by 130,000 to 150,000 clones; 85% to 95% of them were singletons. The ten largest clones add up to 13% to 15% of the sample. Sample: PBMCs. The source of these receptors is a man in his 60s with colorectal cancer.

The chain carries TRBV3-1 (or the pseudogene TRBV3-2) and TRBJ1-2, with 7 bases fitting TRBD1. With V trimmed by 7 bases and J by 2 bases, 10 bases remained unmatched. CDR1 LGHDT and CDR2 YNNKEL come from the germline V gene (reference sequence). The length of the CDR3 is 15 residues. CDR3 DNA sequence: TGTGCCAGCACCCGACAGGGTCCGACAAACTATGGCTACACCTTC. Translation: CASTRQGPTNYGYTF.

The CDR3 DNA sequence: TGTGCCAGCAGCCCGCAATCACGGAGCAATCAGCCCCAGCATTTT. Translation: CASSPQSRSNQPQHF. The J gene is TRBJ1-5, the V gene TRBV7-2; D gene unclear. The CDR3 runs to 15 residues. V was cut by 5 bases and J by 1 base, with 12 bases left in between. Germline-derived CDR1 and CDR2 are SGHTA and FQGNSA.

This chain joins TRBV6-1 and TRBJ1-1, with 10 bases lining up with TRBD1. The CDR3 sequence is 18 residues long. After removal of 4 bases from V and 1 base from J, the junction contained 12 bases not matched to a gene. From germline, CDR1 is MNHNS and CDR2 SASEGT. The CDR3: CASSGRGTGAGSNTEAFF. The CDR3 bases are TGTGCCAGCAGTGGTCGCGGGACAGGGGCCGGATCGAACACTGAAGCTTTCTTT.

CDR3 sequence reads: CASTGRDGYTF. DNA of the CDR3: TGTGCCAGTACCGGGCGCGATGGCTACACCTTC. This chain uses TRBV19 with TRBJ1-2; D is unresolved. V lost 7 bases to trimming and J lost 6 bases, with 9 bases between them. CDR1 LNHDA and CDR2 SQIVND come from the germline V gene (reference sequence). The length of the CDR3 is 11 residues.

The J gene is TRBJ2-7, the V gene TRBV7-8; 10 positions match TRBD2. Per the germline V gene, CDR1 is SGHVS and CDR2 is FQNEAQ. Trimming removed 0 bases from V and 2 bases from J; junction bases left unmatched: 10. The CDR3 spans 18 residues. The CDR3 loop is CASSLAFPSGGLTYEQYF. The CDR3, as DNA: TGTGCCAGCAGCTTAGCGTTTCCTAGCGGGGGCCTTACCTACGAGCAGTACTTC.

The chain carries TRBV12-3 or TRBV12-4 and TRBJ1-2, with D uncertain. The CDR3 covers 13 residues. V shed 5 bases and J shed 1 base, with 8 bases lying between them. The CDR3 sequence is CASSIVNNYGYTF. The CDR3 coding sequence is TGTGCCAGCAGTATCGTAAATAACTATGGCTACACCTTC.

CDR3 amino acids: CASTTGGVSGYTF. The DNA for the CDR3 is TGTGCCAGCACCACAGGGGGCGTGAGTGGCTACACCTTC. The rearrangement links TRBV2 to TRBJ1-2, with 9 bases identical to TRBD1. Germline CDR1 SNHLY, CDR2 FYNNEI. V shed 7 bases, J shed 7 bases, and the junction held 7 bases outside the gene matches. The length of the CDR3 is 13 residues.

The J gene is TRBJ1-2, the V gene TRBV24-1, with 8 bases fitting TRBD1. The germline V gene has CDR1 KGHDR and CDR2 SFDVKD. This CDR3 has 13 residues. The J segment lost 8 bases and the V segment lost 2 bases, leaving 3 bases of the junction unmatched. This CDR3 is CATSDSDRAGYTF. CDR3 DNA sequence: TGTGCCACCAGTGATTCGGACAGGGCCGGCTACACCTTC.

The chain recombines TRBV20-1 with TRBJ1-5; tentative D call: TRBD1 (5 bases). This CDR3 spans 13 amino acids. V shed 3 bases and J shed 5 bases, with 11 bases lying between them. CDR1 and CDR2 (germline): DFQATT, SNEGSKA (reference sequence). The CDR3 spells CSASVGTDQPQHF. The DNA for the CDR3 is TGCAGTGCTAGTGTCGGGACCGATCAGCCCCAGCATTTT.

The DNA for the CDR3 is TGTGCCAGCAGGGGAGAGGGATGGGATCAGCCCCAGCATTTT. Translated: CASRGEGWDQPQHF. V gene TRBV6-5 combines with J gene TRBJ1-5; D not certain. CDR1 MNHEY and CDR2 SVGAGI come from the germline V gene. The V and J ends lost 6 bases and 5 bases respectively, with 14 bases between them. The CDR3 contains 14 residues.